Listed below are T cell receptor beta chains from one sample, sequenced in a study of CD4 T cells in relation to SARS-CoV-2 and coronaviruses. Their antigen targets remain unknown. Sequenced by immunoSEQ multiplex PCR; TCRdb stores in-frame clones only, minus some. The data contain tens of thousands of clones, 75% to 85% of them seen just once; the ten biggest clones take up approximately 13%. The sequenced sample was CD4+ T cells from PBMCs, cultured in vitro. The receptors were sampled from a human donor in good health. Each CDR3 is given without its conserved first and last residue.

TRBV5-4 | ASSLDSSSYNEQF
TRBV9 | ASSVGWDRGGYT
TRBV9 | ASSVAGMQDTQY
TRBV11-3 | ASSLASGRANEQF
TRBV12-5 | ASGLVLDSFRTDTQY
TRBV23-1 | ASSQYASALCEQY
TRBV18 | ASSRLTGGSPLH
TRBV12-3/TRBV12-4 | ASSLWGYGEQY
TRBV6-5 | ASSYLQGNTEAF
TRBV5-1 | ASSWGGTQY
TRBV28 | ASTPFGTGGSVYGYT
TRBV9 | ASSAVSGPDTQY
TRBV3-1/TRBV3-2 | ASSPSTGLYT
TRBV5-8 | ASSLGRSSSGANVLT
TRBV24-1 | ATSDSGNTIY
TRBV18 | ASSPGLAGGYEQY
TRBV2 | ASRRNPTNYGYT
TRBV10-3 | AISPGTGGSGDIQY
TRBV5-1 | ASSLDQAWTGELF